The T cell receptor (beta chain) under discussion was sequenced for a study of T-cell memory formation after mild COVID-19. V lost 4 bases to trimming and J lost 15 bases; unmatched junction nucleotides: 5. The germline V gene has CDR1 MNHEY and CDR2 SVGEGT. This CDR3 contains 12 residues. This clonotype was counted only a few times. The authors produced TCR alpha and TCR beta cDNA libraries with sample barcodes and UMIs by 5'RACE using constant-segment primers. One entry per CDR3 protein, called by TCRdb with MiXCR from the 5' RACE reads. The table records some 490,000 distinct CDR3 sequences, 18% of them present only once.

The chain joins TRBV6-2 or TRBV6-3 to TRBJ2-4; TRBD2 matches at 11 bases. The TCR comes from an adult woman who had mild COVID-19 (a few samples of this study predate the infection). Cell type and time point are not known. Sequences were obtained from PBMCs or a T cell subset sorted from them (not recorded which). The DNA of the CDR3 is TGTGCCAGCAGTTTAGCGGGAGGGCCCTGGTACTTC. This codes for CASSLAGGPWYF.